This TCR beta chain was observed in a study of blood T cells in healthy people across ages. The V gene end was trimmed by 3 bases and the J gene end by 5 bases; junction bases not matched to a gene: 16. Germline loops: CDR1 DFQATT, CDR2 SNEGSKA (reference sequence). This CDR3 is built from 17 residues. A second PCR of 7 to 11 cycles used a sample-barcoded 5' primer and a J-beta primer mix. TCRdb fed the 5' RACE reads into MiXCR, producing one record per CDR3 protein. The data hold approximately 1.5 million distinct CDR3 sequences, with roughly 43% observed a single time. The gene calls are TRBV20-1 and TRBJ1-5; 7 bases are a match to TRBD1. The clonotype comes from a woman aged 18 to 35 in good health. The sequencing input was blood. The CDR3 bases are TGCAGTGCTAGGAGGGGGACAGTCTCAAGACTATATCAGCCCCAGCATTTT. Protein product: CSARRGTVSRLYQPQHF.